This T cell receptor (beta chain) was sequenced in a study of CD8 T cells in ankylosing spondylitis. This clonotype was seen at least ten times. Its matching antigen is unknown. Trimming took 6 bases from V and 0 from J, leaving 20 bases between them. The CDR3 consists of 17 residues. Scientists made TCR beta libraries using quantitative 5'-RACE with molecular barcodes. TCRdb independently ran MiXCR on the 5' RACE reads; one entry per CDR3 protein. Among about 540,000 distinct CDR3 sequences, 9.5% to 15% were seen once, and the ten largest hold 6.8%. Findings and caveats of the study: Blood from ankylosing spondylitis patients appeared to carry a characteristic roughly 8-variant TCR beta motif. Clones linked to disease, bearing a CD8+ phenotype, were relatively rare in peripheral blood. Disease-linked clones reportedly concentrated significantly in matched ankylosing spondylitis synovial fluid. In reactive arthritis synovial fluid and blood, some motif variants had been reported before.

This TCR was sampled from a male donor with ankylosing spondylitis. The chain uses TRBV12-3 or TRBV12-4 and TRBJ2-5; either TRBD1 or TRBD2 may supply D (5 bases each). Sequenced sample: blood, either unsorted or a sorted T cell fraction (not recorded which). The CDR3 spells CASSYAPGRKYQETQYF. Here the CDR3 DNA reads TGTGCCAGCAGCTACGCCCCGGGACGAAAGTACCAAGAGACCCAGTACTTC.